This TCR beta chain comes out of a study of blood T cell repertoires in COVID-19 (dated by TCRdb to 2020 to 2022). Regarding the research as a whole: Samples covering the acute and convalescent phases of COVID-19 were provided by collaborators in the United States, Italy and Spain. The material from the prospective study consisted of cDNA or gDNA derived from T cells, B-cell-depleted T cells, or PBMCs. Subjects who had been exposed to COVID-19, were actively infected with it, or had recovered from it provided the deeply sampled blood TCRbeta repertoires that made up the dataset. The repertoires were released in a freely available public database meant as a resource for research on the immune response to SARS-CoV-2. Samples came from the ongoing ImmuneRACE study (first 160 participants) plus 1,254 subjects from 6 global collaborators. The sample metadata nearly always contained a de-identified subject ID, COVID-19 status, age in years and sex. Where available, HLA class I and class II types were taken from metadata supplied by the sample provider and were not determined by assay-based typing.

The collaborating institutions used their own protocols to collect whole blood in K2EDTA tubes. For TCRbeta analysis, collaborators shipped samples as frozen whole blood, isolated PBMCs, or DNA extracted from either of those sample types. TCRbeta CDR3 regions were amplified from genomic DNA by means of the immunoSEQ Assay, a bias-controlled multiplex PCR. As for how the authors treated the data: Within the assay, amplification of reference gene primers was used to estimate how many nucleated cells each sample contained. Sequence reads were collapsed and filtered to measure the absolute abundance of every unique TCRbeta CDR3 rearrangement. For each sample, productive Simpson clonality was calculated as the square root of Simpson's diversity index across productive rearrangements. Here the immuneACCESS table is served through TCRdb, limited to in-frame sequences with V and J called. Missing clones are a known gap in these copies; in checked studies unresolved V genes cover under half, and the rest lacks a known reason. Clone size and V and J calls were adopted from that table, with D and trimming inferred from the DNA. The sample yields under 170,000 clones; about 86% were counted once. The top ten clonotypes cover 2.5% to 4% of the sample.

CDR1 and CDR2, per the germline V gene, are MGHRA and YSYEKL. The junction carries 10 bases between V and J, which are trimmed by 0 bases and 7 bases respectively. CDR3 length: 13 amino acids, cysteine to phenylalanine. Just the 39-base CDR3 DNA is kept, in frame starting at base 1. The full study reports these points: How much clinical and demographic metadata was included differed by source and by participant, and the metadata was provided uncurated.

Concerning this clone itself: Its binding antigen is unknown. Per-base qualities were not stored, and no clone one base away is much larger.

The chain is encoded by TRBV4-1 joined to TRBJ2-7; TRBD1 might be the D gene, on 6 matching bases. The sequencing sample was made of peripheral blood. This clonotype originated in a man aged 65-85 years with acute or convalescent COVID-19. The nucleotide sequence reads TGCGCCAGCAGCCAAGACAGGGGTCAGGAGCAGTACTTC. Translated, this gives CASSQDRGQEQYF.